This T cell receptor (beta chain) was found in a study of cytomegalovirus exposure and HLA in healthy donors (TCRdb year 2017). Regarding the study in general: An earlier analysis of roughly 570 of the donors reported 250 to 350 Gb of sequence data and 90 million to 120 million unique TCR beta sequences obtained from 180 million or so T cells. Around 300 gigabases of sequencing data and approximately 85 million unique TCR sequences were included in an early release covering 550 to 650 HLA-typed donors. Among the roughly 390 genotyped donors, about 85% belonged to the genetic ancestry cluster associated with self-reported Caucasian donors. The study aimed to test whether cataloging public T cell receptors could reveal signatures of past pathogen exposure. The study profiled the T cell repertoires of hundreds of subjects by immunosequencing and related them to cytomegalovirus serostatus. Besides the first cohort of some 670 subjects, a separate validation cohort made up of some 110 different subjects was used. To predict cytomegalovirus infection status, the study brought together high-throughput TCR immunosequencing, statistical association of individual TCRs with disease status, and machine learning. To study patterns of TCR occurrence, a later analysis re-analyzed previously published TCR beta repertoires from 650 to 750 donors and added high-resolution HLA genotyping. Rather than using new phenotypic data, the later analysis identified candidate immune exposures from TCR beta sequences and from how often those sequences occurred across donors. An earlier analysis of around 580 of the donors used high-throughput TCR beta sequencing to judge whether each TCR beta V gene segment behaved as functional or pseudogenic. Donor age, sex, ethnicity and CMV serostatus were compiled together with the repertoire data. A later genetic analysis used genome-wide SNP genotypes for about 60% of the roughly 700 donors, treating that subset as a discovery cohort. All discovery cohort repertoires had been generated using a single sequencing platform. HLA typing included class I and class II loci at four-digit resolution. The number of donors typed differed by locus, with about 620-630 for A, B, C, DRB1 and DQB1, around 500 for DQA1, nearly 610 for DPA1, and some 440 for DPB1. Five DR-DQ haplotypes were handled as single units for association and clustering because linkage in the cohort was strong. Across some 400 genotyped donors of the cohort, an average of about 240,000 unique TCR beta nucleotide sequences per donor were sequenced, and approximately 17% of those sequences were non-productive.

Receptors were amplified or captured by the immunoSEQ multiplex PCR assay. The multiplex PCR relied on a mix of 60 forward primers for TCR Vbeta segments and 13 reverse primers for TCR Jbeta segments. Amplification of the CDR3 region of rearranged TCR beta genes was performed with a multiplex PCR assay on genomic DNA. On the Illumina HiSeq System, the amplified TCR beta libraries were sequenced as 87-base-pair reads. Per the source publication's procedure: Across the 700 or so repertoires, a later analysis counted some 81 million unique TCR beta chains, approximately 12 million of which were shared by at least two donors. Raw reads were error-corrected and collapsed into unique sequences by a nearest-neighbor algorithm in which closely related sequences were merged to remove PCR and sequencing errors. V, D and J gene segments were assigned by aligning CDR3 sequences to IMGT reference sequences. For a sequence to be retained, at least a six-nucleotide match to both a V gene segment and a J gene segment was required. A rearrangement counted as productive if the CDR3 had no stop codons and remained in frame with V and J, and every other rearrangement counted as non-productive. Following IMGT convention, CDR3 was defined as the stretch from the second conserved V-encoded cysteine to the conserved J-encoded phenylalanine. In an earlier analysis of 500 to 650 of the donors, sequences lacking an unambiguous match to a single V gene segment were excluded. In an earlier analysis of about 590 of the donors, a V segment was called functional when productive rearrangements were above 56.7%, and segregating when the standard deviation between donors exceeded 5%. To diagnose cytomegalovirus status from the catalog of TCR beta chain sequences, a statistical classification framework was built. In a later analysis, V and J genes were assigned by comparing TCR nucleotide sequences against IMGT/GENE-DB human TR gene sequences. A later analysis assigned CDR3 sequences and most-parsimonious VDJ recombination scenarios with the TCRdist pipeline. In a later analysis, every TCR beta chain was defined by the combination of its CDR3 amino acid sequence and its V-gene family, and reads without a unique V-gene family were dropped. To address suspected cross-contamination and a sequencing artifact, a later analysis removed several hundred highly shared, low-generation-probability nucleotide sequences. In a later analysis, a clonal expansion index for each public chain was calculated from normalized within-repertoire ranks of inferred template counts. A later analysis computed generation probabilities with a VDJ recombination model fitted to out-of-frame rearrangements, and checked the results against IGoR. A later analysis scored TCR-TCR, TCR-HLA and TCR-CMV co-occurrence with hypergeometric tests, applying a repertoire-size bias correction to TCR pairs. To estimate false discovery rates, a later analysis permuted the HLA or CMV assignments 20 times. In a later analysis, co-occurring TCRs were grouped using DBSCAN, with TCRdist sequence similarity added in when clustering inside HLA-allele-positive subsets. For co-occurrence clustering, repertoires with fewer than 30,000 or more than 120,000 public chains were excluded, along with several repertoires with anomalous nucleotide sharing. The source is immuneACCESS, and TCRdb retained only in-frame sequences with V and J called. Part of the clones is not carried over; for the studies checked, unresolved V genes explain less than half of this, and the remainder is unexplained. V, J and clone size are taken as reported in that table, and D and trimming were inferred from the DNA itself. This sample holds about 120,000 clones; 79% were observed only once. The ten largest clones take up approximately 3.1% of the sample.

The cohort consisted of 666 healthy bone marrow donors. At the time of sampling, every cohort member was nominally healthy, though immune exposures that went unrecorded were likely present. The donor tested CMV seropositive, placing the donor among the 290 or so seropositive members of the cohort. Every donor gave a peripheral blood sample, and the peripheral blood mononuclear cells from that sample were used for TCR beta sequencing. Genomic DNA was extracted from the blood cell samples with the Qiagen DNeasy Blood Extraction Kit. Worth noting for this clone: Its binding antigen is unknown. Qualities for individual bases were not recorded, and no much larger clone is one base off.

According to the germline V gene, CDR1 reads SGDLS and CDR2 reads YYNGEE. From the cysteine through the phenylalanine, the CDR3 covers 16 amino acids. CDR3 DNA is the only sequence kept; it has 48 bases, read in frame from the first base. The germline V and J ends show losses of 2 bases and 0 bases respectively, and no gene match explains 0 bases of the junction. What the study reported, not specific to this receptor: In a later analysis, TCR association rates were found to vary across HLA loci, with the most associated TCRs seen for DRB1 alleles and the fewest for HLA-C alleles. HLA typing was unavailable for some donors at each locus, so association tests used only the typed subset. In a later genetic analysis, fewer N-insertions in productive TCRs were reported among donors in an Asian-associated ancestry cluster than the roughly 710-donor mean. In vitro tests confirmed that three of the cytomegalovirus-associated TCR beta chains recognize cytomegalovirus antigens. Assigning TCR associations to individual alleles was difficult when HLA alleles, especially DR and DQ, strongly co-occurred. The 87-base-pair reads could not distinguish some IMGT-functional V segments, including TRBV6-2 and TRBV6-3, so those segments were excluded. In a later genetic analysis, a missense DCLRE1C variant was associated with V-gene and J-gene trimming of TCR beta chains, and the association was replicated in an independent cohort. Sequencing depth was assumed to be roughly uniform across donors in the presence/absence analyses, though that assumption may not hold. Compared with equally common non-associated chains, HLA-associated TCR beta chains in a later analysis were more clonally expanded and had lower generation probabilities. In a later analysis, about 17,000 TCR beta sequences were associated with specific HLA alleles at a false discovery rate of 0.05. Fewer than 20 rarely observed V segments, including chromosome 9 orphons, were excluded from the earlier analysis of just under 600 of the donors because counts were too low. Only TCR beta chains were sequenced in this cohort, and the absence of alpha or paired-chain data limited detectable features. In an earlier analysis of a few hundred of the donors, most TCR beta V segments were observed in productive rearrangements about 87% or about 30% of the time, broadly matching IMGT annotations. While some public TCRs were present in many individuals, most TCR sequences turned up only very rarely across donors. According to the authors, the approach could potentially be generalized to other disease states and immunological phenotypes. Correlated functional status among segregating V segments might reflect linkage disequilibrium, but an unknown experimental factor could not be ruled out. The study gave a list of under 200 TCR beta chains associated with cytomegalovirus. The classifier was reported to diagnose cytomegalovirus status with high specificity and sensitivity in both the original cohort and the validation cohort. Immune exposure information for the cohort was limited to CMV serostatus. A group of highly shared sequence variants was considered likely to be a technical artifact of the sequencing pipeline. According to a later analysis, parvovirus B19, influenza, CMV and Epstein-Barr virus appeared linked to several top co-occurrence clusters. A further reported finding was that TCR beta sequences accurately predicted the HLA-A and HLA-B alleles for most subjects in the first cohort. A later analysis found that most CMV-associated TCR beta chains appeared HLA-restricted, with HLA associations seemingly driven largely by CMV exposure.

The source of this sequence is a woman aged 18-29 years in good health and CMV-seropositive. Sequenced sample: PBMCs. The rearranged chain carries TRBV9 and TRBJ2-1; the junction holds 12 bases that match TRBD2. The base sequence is TGTGCCAGCAGCGTGACTAGCGGGAGCTCCTACAATGAGCAGTTCTTC. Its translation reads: CASSVTSGSSYNEQFF.